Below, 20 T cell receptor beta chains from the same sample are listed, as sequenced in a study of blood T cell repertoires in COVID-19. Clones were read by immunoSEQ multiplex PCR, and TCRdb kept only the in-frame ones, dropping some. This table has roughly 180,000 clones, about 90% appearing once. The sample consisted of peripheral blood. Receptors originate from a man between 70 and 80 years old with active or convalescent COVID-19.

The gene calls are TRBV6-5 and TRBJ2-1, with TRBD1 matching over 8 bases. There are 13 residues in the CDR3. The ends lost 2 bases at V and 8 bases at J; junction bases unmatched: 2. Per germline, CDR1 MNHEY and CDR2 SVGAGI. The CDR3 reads CASSYPGGDEQFF. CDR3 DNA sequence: TGTGCCAGCAGTTACCCAGGGGGCGATGAGCAGTTCTTC.

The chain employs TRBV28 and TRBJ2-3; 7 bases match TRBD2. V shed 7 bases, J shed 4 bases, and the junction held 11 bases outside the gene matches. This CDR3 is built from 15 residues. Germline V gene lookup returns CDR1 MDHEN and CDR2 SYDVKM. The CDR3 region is CASTPTSYVPDTQYF. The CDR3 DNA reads TGTGCCAGCACCCCGACTAGCTACGTACCAGATACGCAGTATTTT.

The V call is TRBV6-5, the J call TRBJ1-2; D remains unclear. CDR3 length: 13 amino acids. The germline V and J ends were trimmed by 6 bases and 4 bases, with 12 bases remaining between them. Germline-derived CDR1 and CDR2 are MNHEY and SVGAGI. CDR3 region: CASSPGGPYGYTF. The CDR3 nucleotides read TGTGCCAGCAGCCCCGGCGGCCCCTATGGCTACACCTTC.

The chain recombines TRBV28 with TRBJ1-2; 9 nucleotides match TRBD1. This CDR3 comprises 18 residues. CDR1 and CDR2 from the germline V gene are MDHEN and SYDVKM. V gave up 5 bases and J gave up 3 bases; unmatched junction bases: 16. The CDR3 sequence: CASSRIGPTGGLHYGYTF. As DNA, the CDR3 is TGTGCCAGCAGTCGGATAGGGCCGACAGGGGGACTTCACTATGGCTACACCTTC.

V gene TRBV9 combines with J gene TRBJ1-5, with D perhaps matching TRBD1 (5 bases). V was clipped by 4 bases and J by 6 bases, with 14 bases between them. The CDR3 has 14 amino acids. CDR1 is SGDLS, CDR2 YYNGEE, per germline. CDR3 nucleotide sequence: TGTGCCAGCAGCCTCGGCGGGGGGGGTCAGCCCCAGCATTTT. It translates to CASSLGGGGQPQHF.

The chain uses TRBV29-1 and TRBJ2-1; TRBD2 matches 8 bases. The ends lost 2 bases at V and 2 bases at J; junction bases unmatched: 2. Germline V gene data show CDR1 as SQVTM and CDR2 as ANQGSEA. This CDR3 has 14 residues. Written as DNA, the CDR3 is TGCAGCGTTGAACTAGCGGGCCCCTACAATGAGCAGTTCTTC. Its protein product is CSVELAGPYNEQFF.

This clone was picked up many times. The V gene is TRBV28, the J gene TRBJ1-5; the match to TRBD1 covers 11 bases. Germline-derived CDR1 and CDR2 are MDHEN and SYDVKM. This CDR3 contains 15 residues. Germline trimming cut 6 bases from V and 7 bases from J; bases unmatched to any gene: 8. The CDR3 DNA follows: TGTGCCAGCAGCTCTGGACAGGGGGCTAGCCAGCCCCAGCATTTT. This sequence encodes CASSSGQGASQPQHF.

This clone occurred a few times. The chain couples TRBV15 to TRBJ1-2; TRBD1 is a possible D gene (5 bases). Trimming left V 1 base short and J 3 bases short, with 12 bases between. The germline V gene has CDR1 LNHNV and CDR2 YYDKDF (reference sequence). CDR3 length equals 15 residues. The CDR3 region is CATSRGGGGDYGYTF. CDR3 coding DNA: TGTGCCACCAGCAGAGGGGGCGGGGGAGACTATGGCTACACCTTC. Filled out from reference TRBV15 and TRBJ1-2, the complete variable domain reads DAMVIQNPRYQVTQFGKPVTLSCSQTLNHNVMYWYQQKSSQAPKLLFHYYDKDFNNEADTPDNFQSRRPNTSFCFLDIRSPGLGDTAMYLCATSRGGGGDYGYTFGSGTRLTVV.

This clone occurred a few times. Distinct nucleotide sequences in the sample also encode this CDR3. The CDR3 loop reads CASSPGSSYNSPLHF. The CDR3 nucleotides read TGTGCCAGCTCACCGGGGAGCTCCTATAATTCACCCCTCCACTTT. The gene calls are TRBV18 and TRBJ1-6; D gene ambiguous. V was pared by 3 bases and J by 0 bases, with 6 bases between. There are 15 residues in the CDR3. Per germline, CDR1 KGHSH and CDR2 LQKENI.

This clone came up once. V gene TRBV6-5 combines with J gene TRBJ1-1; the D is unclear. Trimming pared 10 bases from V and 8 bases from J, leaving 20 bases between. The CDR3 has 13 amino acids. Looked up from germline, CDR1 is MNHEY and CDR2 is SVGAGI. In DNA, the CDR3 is TGTGCCACCTCTACTCCGGCGGCTAGGGAAGCTTTCTTT. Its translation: CATSTPAAREAFF.

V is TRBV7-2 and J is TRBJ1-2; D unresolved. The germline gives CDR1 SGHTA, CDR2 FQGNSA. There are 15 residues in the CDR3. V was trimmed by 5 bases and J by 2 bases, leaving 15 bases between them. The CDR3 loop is CASSPDGRINYGYTF. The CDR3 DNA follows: TGTGCCAGCAGCCCCGATGGCAGGATCAACTATGGCTACACCTTC.

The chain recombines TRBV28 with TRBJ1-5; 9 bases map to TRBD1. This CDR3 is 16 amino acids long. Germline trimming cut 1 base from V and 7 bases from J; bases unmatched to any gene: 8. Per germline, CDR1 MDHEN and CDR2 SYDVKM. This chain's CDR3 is CASSLSGTGRSQPQHF. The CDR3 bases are TGTGCCAGCAGTTTATCCGGGACAGGGCGGAGCCAGCCCCAGCATTTT.

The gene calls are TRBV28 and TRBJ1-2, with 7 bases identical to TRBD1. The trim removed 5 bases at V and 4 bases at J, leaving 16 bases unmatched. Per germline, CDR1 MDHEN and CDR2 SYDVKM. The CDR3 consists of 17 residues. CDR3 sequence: CASSQHPGQVGPYGYTF. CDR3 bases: TGTGCCAGCAGTCAACACCCCGGACAGGTTGGCCCCTATGGCTACACCTTC.

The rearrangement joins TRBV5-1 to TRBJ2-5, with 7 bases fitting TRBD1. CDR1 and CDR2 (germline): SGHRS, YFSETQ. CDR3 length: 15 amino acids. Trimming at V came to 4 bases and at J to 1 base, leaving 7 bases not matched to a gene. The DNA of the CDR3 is TGCGCCAGCAGCCCAGGGACAGCTCCCCAAGAGACCCAGTACTTC. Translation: CASSPGTAPQETQYF.

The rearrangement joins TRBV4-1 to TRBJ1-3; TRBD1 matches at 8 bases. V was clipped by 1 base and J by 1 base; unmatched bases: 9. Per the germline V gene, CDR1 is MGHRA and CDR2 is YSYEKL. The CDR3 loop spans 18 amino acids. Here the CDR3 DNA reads TGCGCCAGCAGCCAAGGGCTCAGGGGGCGCGTGTCTGGAAACACCATATATTTT. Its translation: CASSQGLRGRVSGNTIYF.

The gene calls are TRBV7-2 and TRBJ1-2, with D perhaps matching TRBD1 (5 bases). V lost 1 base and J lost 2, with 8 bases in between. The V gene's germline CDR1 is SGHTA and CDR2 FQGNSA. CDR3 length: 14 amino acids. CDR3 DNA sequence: TGTGCCAGCAGCTTAGACAGACAGAACTATGGCTACACCTTC. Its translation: CASSLDRQNYGYTF.

The CDR3 nucleotides are TGTGCCAGCAGCACCCACGAGGGCTCCTACGAGCAGTACTTC. Translating gives CASSTHEGSYEQYF. The V and J genes are TRBV21-1 and TRBJ2-7; the DNA was not compared with TRBD2, the D call given in the table. TRBV21-1 is tagged as a pseudogene. The CDR3 is 14 amino acids.

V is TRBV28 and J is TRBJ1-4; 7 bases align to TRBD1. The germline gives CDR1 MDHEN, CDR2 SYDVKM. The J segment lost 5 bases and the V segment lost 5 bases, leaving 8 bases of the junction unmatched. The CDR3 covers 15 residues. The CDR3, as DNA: TGTGCCAGCAGTCCGACGGGACAGCCAAATGAAAAACTGTTTTTT. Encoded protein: CASSPTGQPNEKLFF.

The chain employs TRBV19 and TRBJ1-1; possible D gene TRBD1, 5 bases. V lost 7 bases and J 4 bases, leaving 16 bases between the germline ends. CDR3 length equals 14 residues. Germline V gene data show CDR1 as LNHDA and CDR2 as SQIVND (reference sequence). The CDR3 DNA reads TGTGCCAGTACCCGGGCAGGGCAAACCACTGAAGCTTTCTTT. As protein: CASTRAGQTTEAFF.

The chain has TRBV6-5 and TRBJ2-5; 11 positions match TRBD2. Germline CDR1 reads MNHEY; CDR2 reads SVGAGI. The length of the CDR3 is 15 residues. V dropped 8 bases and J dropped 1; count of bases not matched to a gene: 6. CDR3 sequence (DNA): TGTGCCAGCTCGCAGACTAGCGGGGTCCAAGAGACCCAGTACTTC. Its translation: CASSQTSGVQETQYF.